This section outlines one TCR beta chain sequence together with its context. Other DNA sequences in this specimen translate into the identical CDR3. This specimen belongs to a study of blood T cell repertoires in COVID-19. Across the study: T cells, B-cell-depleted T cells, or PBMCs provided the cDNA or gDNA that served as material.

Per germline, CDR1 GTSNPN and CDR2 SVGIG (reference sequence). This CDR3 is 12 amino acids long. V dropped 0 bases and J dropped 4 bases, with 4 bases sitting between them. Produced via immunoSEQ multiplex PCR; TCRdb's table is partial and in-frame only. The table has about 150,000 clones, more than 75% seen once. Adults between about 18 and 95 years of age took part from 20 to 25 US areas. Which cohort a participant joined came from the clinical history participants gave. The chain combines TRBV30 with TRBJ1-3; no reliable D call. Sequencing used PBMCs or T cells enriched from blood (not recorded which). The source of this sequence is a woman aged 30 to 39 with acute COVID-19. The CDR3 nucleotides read TGTGCCTGGAGTGTTTCGGGAAACACCATATATTTT. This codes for CAWSVSGNTIYF.